These 15 T cell receptor beta chains share one sample of origin, sequenced in a study of OX40 agonist ivuxolimab in advanced cancers. Assay used: immunoSEQ multiplex PCR; TCRdb lists only in-frame clones, some missing. Of 100,000 or so clones in the sample, approximately 87% were seen once. This sample comprised CD4+ or CD8+ T cells sorted from blood, obtained in a trial of the OX40 agonist ivuxolimab. The origin of the receptors is an adult with an advanced solid tumor such as melanoma, head and neck, liver or kidney cancer.

The chain is built from TRBV6-6 and TRBJ1-5, with 7 positions matching TRBD1. The CDR3 has 13 residues. The junction had 4 bases not matched to a gene; V was cut back by 6 bases and J by 5 bases. In germline, CDR1 is MNHNY, CDR2 SVGAGI (reference sequence). CDR3 in amino acids: CASRITGDQPQHF. The DNA of the CDR3 is TGTGCCAGCAGGATTACAGGGGATCAGCCCCAGCATTTT.

The J gene is TRBJ2-6, the V gene TRBV5-1, with D possibly matching TRBD2 (7 bases). V dropped 6 bases and J dropped 2 bases, with 15 bases sitting between them. The CDR3 length is 16 residues. Germline V gives CDR1 SGHRS, CDR2 YFSETQ. CDR3 nucleotide sequence: TGCGCCAGCACCCTTGAGGGGGGGGCTGGGGCCAACGTCCTGACTTTC. It codes for CASTLEGGAGANVLTF.

The rearrangement uses TRBV11-2 and TRBJ1-1, with D possibly being TRBD1 (5 bases). The CDR3 is made up of 15 amino acids. Per the germline V gene, CDR1 is SGHAT and CDR2 is FQNNGV. V lost 3 bases and J 5 bases, leaving 16 bases between the germline ends. The DNA for the CDR3 is TGTGCCAGCAGCTTCCGGACATCCCTTCTAACTGAAGCTTTCTTT. Its translation is CASSFRTSLLTEAFF.

The rearrangement joins TRBV4-3 to TRBJ2-7; D is uncertain. Germline values: CDR1 LGHNA, CDR2 YSLEER. CDR3 length: 13 residues. The germline V and J ends were trimmed by 4 bases and 3 bases, with 10 bases remaining between them. The CDR3 region is CASSPSQFYEQYF. For the CDR3, the DNA is TGCGCCAGCAGCCCATCCCAGTTCTACGAGCAGTACTTC.

This clone was found once. This chain uses TRBV9 with TRBJ2-3; 9 bases line up with TRBD2. Germline CDR1 reads SGDLS; CDR2 reads YYNGEE. This CDR3 contains 16 residues. The V gene end was trimmed by 0 bases and the J gene end by 3 bases; junction bases not matched to a gene: 5. The CDR3 DNA is TGTGCCAGCAGCGTAGTCGCGGGAGGGGGTACAGATACGCAGTATTTT. It yields the protein CASSVVAGGGTDTQYF.

In DNA form, the CDR3 reads TGCGCCAGCAGTGGACAGGGTAGCCACGAGCAGTACTTC. Encoded protein: CASSGQGSHEQYF. J is TRBJ2-7 and V is TRBV10-2; 7 nucleotides line up with TRBD1. Germline trimming cut 4 bases from V and 5 bases from J; bases unmatched to any gene: 5. Per germline, CDR1 WSHSY and CDR2 SAAADI. This CDR3 region has 13 residues.

V gene TRBV5-1 combines with J gene TRBJ2-3; 8 bases map to TRBD2. V shed 0 bases, J shed 0 bases, and the junction held 6 bases outside the gene matches. The CDR3 is 17 amino acids. Germline-derived CDR1 and CDR2 are SGHRS and YFSETQ. The CDR3 sequence is CASSLVGSGTSTDTQYF. The CDR3, as DNA: TGCGCCAGCAGCTTGGTCGGTAGCGGGACTAGCACAGATACGCAGTATTTT.

The CDR3 loop is CASSQDRGGGYTF. CDR3 in DNA: TGCGCCAGCAGCCAAGACAGGGGCGGTGGCTACACCTTC. The V gene is TRBV4-3, the J gene TRBJ1-2; D is possibly TRBD1 (6 bases). Trimming took 0 bases from V and 7 from J, leaving 9 bases between them. Germline assignment: CDR1 LGHNA and CDR2 YSLEER. The CDR3 extends over 13 amino acids.

The chain joins TRBV27 to TRBJ1-2, with D tentatively TRBD1 (6 bases). The CDR3 is made up of 15 amino acids. V gave up 6 bases and J gave up 4 bases, with 18 bases separating them. CDR1 MNHEY and CDR2 SMNVEV come from the germline V gene (reference sequence). CDR3 region: CASRLRTANFYGYTF. The DNA of the CDR3 is TGTGCCAGCAGGCTTAGGACAGCAAACTTCTATGGCTACACCTTC.

This chain links TRBV23-1 with TRBJ1-2; possibly TRBD1 for D (6 bases). TRBV23-1 is annotated as an ORF whose role is uncertain. This CDR3 region has 16 residues. V dropped 3 bases and J dropped 6 bases, with 20 bases sitting between them. CDR3 DNA: TGCGCCAGCAGTCATCATCCTCAACAGGGCGGGGATGGCTACACCTTC. This translates into CASSHHPQQGGDGYTF.

The rearrangement uses TRBV6-6 and TRBJ2-3, with a weak D call TRBD1 (7 bases). The germline V and J ends were trimmed by 7 bases and 4 bases, with 15 bases remaining between them. From germline, CDR1 is MNHNY and CDR2 SVGAGI (reference sequence). The CDR3 loop spans 14 amino acids. The CDR3 loop is CASNQGGRADTQYF. CDR3 nucleotide sequence: TGTGCCAGCAACCAGGGGGGAAGGGCAGATACGCAGTATTTT.

The chain couples TRBV6-6 to TRBJ1-3, with 7 nucleotides matching TRBD1. Germline V gene data show CDR1 as MNHNY and CDR2 as SVGAGI (reference sequence). V was pared by 7 bases and J by 4 bases, with 4 bases of the junction left unmatched. CDR3 length equals 13 residues. CDR3 sequence (DNA): TGTGCCAGCACCGCGACAGGGGGAAACACCATATATTTT. It encodes CASTATGGNTIYF.

The gene calls are TRBV2 and TRBJ2-1; 9 bases align to TRBD2. V lost 8 bases and J lost 8; bases outside the gene matches: 13. The CDR3 contains 15 residues. Per the germline V gene, CDR1 is SNHLY and CDR2 is FYNNEI. CDR3 in DNA: TGTGCCAGCGGTTGGACTAGCGACGCATCGGATGAGCAGTTCTTC. It specifies CASGWTSDASDEQFF.

The rearrangement joins TRBV20-1 to TRBJ2-3; no firm D call. The CDR3 extends over 11 amino acids. V was pared by 5 bases and J by 5 bases, with 8 bases between. Germline V gene lookup returns CDR1 DFQATT and CDR2 SNEGSKA (reference sequence). The chain's CDR3 is CSAGPGDTQYF. CDR3 DNA sequence: TGCAGTGCTGGACCGGGAGATACGCAGTATTTT.

This clone was counted between two and nine times. CDR3 nucleotides: TGTGCCAGTACTCCGGGACAGGGTATTACTCAGCCCCAGCATTTT. Protein product: CASTPGQGITQPQHF. This chain uses TRBV19 with TRBJ1-5; 9 positions agree with TRBD1. This CDR3 region has 15 residues. Germline V gives CDR1 LNHDA, CDR2 SQIVND (reference sequence). Trimming cost V 7 bases and J 6 bases; bases outside gene matches: 10.